The T cell receptor (beta chain) under discussion was sequenced for a study of T cell repertoires in cytomegalovirus infection. Across the study: Shared public TCR beta signatures pointed to both CMV infection and a matching HLA type. Findings of the study overall: Ex vivo responses were dominated by HLA-C-restricted CMV-specific TCR beta clonotypes.

Each CDR3 protein gets one entry after TCRdb re-called the reads with MiXCR. Among some 350,000 distinct CDR3 sequences listed, just under 30% were seen once. The CDR3 runs 13 residues. V was shortened by 0 bases and J by 7 bases, with 6 bases between the two germline ends. The germline CDR1 and CDR2 sequences are LNHNV and YYDKDF (reference sequence). This clonotype was picked up many times. Its target is not known. The sequence was collected from a human donor in good health (CMV status not recorded). Some clones in this sample may be carry-over from other donors' samples. The chain combines TRBV15 with TRBJ2-2; D is ambiguous. Sequenced here: cultured PBMCs, sampled from culture after CMV antigen stimulation. The CDR3 region has the DNA TGTGCCACCAGCAGAGATGGGTACGGGGAGCTGTTTTTT. Its protein product is CATSRDGYGELFF. Based on the CDR3 plus reference TRBV15 and TRBJ2-2, the full variable domain is DAMVIQNPRYQVTQFGKPVTLSCSQTLNHNVMYWYQQKSSQAPKLLFHYYDKDFNNEADTPDNFQSRRPNTSFCFLDIRSPGLGDTAMYLCATSRDGYGELFFGEGSRLTVL.